What follows are 10 T cell receptor beta chains derived from one specimen sequenced in a study of siplizumab effects on memory and regulatory T cells. TCRdb keeps only in-frame clones here, not all; method: immunoSEQ multiplex PCR. The sample lists approximately 100,000 clones; just over 90% were seen once. Sequencing used Tregs sorted from blood. All receptors derive from a human donor in good health.

The rearrangement links TRBV5-1 to TRBJ2-7; D is undetermined. V was trimmed by 7 bases and J by 1 base, leaving 9 bases between them. CDR3 size: 12 residues. In germline, CDR1 is SGHRS, CDR2 YFSETQ. As DNA, the CDR3 is TGCGCCAGCCACTCACCGTCCTACGAGCAGTACTTC. It codes for CASHSPSYEQYF.

The chain is built from TRBV7-2 and TRBJ2-5; 10 bases match TRBD1. The germline CDR1 and CDR2 sequences are SGHTA and FQGNSA. CDR3 size: 14 residues. V was pared by 5 bases and J by 5 bases, with 5 bases of the junction left unmatched. This chain's CDR3 is CASSLRQGAETQYF. CDR3 sequence (DNA): TGTGCCAGCAGCCTCAGACAGGGGGCTGAGACCCAGTACTTC.

The chain carries TRBV4-2 and TRBJ1-1; D is unclear. Germline V gene data show CDR1 as LGHNA and CDR2 as YNFKEQ. V lost 1 base, J lost 3 bases, and 9 bases lay in between. This CDR3 has 14 residues. CDR3 loop: CASSQGEGDTEAFF. CDR3 sequence (DNA): TGTGCCAGCAGCCAAGGTGAAGGAGACACTGAAGCTTTCTTT.

This chain uses TRBV5-5 with TRBJ2-1; D may be TRBD1 (5 bases). The V end lost 1 base, the J end lost 6 bases, and 8 bases lay between the germline ends. This CDR3 comprises 13 residues. Germline V gene sequence: CDR1 SGHKS, CDR2 YYEKEE (reference sequence). The CDR3 reads CASSLRQLNEQFF. CDR3 coding DNA: TGTGCCAGCAGCTTGCGACAGCTCAATGAGCAGTTCTTC.

V and J are TRBV19 and TRBJ2-7; D is perhaps TRBD1 (6 bases). CDR1 and CDR2 (germline): LNHDA, SQIVND (reference sequence). The ends were cut back, 4 bases at V and 2 bases at J, with 9 bases in the middle. The CDR3 has 13 residues. The CDR3 DNA sequence: TGTGCCAGTAGTAGAGGGGGAACCTACGAGCAGTACTTC. It encodes CASSRGGTYEQYF.

The rearrangement joins TRBV6-5 to TRBJ1-2; 7 bases are a match to TRBD1. The germline V gene has CDR1 MNHEY and CDR2 SVGAGI. The CDR3 is 14 residues long. Trimming at V came to 0 bases and at J to 4 bases, leaving 2 bases not matched to a gene. For the CDR3, the DNA is TGTGCCAGCAGTTACTCAAGGACAGGCTATGGCTACACCTTC. Translating it yields CASSYSRTGYGYTF.

V gene TRBV19 combines with J gene TRBJ2-3; TRBD2 is a possible D gene (6 bases). The germline CDR1 and CDR2 sequences are LNHDA and SQIVND (reference sequence). This CDR3 region has 15 residues. V lost 5 bases and J 2 bases, leaving 14 bases between the germline ends. The DNA of the CDR3 is TGTGCCAGTAGTCCAAGGAGGGCCAACACAGATACGCAGTATTTT. Its protein product is CASSPRRANTDTQYF.

The gene calls are TRBV5-4 and TRBJ2-2, with TRBD2 identical over 14 bases. V dropped 4 bases and J dropped 6; count of bases not matched to a gene: 8. The CDR3 extends over 17 amino acids. Germline CDR1 reads SGHNT; CDR2 reads YYREEE (reference sequence). Here the CDR3 reads CASSAGTSGRGAGELFF. For the CDR3, the DNA is TGTGCCAGCAGCGCGGGGACTAGCGGGAGAGGGGCCGGGGAGCTGTTTTTT.

This rearrangement joins TRBV27 to TRBJ2-7, with D possibly matching TRBD1 (5 bases). V was trimmed by 3 bases and J by 3 bases, leaving 12 bases between them. Germline CDR1 MNHEY, CDR2 SMNVEV (reference sequence). CDR3 length equals 14 residues. The DNA of the CDR3 is TGTGCCAGCAGTTTGGTAGGGGCTGACTACGAGCAGTACTTC. Amino acid sequence: CASSLVGADYEQYF.

The chain links TRBV7-2 to TRBJ2-3; the D gene is possibly TRBD1 (5 bases). The CDR3 is made up of 14 amino acids. Trimming pared 2 bases from V and 6 bases from J, leaving 12 bases between. Germline values: CDR1 SGHTA, CDR2 FQGNSA. CDR3 DNA sequence: TGTGCCAGCAGCTTATCGGCAGGGCTTGATACGCAGTATTTT. It yields the protein CASSLSAGLDTQYF.